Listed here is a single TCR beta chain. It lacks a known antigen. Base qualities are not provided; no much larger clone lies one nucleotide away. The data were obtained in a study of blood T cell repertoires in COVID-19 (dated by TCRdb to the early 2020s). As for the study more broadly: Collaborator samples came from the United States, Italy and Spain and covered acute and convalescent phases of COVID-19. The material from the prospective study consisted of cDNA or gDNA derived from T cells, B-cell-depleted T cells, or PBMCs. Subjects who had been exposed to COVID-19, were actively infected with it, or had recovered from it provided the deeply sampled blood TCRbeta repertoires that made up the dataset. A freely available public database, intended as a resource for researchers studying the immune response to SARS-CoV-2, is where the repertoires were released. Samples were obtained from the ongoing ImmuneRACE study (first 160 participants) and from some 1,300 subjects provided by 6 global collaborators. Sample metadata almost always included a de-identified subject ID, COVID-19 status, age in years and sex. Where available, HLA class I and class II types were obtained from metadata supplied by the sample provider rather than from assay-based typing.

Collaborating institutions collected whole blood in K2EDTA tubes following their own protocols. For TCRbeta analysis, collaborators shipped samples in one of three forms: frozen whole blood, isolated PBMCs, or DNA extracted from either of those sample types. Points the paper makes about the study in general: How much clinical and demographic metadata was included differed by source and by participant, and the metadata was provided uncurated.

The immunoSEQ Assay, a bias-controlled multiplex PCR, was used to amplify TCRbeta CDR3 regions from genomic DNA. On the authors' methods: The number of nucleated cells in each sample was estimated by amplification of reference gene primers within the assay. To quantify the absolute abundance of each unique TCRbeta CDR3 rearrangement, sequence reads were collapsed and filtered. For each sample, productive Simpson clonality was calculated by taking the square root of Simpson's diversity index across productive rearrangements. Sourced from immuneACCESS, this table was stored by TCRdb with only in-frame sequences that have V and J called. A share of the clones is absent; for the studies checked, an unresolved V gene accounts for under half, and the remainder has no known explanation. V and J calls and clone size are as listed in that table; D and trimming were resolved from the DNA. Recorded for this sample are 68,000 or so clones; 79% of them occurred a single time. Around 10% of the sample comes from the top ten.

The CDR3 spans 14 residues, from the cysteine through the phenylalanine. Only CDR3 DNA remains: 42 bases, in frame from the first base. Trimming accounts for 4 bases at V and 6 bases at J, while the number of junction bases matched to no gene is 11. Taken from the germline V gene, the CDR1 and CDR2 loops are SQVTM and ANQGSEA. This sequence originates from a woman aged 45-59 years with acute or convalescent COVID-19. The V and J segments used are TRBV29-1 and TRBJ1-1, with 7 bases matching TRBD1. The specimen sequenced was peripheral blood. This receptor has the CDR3 CSVAQGSGGAEAFF. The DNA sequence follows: TGCAGCGTTGCACAGGGGAGCGGAGGAGCTGAAGCTTTCTTT.